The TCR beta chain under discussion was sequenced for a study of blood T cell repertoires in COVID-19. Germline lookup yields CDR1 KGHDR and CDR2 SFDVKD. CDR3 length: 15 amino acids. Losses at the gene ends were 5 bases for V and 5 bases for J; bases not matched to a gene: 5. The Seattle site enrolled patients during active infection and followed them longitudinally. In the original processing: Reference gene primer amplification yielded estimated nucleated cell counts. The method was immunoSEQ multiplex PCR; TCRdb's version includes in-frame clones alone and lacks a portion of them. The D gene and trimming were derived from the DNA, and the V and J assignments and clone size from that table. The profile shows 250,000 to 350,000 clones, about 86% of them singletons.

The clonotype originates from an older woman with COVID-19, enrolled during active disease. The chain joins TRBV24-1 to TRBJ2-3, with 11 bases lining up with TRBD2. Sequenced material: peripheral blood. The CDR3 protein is CATSALLAGGDTQYF. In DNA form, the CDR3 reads TGTGCCACCAGTGCCCTCCTAGCGGGGGGAGATACGCAGTATTTT.